This TCR beta chain was sequenced during a study of T cell responses to AZD1222 COVID-19 vaccine. Study findings and constraints: It was only after the peak T cell response that any repertoires were sampled. Vaccine-related CD4 TCRs covered spike, predominating at 160-218 and 743-854.

Trimming removed 3 bases at V and 3 bases at J, with 9 bases between. Per germline, CDR1 KGHSH and CDR2 LQKENI. The CDR3 contains 13 residues. Comments on this clone: Its antigen is unknown.

Sequencing was performed with immunoSEQ multiplex PCR; in TCRdb, only in-frame clones are kept and a portion is missing. In the table there are 150,000 or so clones, just under 95% of which are singletons. The sample consisted of peripheral blood, taken on day 0 of AZD1222 vaccination. The receptor was isolated from an adult in good health. The chain employs TRBV18 and TRBJ2-7; D is unresolved. The CDR3 loop reads CASSPLNVYEQYF. The CDR3 DNA reads as TGTGCCAGCTCACCTCTTAACGTCTACGAGCAGTACTTC. Together with reference TRBV18 and TRBJ2-7, the CDR3 gives the full variable domain: NAGVMQNPRHLVRRRGQEARLRCSPMKGHSHVYWYRQLPEEGLKFMVYLQKENIIDESGMPKERFSAEFPKEGPSILRIQQVVRGDSAAYFCASSPLNVYEQYFGPGTRLTVT.